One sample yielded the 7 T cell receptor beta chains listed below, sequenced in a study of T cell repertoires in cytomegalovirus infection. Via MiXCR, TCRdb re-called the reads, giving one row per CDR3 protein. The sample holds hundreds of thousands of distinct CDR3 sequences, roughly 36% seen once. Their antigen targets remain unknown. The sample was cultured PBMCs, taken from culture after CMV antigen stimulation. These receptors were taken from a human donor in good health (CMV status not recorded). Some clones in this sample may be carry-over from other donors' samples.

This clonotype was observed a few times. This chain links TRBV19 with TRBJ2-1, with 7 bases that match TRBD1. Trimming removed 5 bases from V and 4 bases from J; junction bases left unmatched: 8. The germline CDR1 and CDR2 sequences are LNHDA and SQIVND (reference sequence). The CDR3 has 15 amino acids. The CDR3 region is CASSYRGTYYNEQFF. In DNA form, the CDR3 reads TGTGCCAGTAGTTACAGGGGCACGTATTACAATGAGCAGTTCTTC.

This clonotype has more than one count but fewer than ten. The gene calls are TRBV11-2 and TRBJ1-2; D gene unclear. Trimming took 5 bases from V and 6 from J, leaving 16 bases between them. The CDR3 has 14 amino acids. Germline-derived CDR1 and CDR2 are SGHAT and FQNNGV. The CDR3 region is CASSPYSGRDGYTF. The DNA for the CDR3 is TGTGCCAGCAGCCCATACTCCGGGCGCGATGGCTACACCTTC. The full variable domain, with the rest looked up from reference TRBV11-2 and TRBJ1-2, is EAGVAQSPRYKIIEKRQSVAFWCNPISGHATLYWYQQILGQGPKLLIQFQNNGVVDDSQLPKDRFSAERLKGVDSTLKIQPAKLEDSAVYLCASSPYSGRDGYTFGSGTRLTVV.

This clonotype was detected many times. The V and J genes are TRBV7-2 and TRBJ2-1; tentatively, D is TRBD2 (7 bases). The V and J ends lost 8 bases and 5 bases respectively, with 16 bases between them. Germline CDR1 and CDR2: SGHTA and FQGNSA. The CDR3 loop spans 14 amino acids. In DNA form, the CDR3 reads TGTGCCAGCGGAGGGGGGGGAGTAAACAATGAGCAGTTCTTC. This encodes CASGGGGVNNEQFF. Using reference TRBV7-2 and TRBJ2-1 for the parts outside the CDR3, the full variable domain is GAGVSQSPSNKVTEKGKDVELRCDPISGHTALYWYRQSLGQGLEFLIYFQGNSAPDKSGLPSDRFSAERTGGSVSTLTIQRTQQEDSAVYLCASGGGGVNNEQFFGPGTRLTVL.

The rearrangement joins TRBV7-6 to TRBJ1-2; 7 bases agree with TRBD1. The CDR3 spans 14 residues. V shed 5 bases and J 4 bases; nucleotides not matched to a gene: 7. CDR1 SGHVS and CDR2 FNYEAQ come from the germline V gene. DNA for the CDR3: TGTGCCAGCAGCCGTACAGGGGTGAGCTATGGCTACACCTTC. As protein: CASSRTGVSYGYTF. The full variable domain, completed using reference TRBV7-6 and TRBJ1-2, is GAGVSQSPRYKVTKRGQDVALRCDPISGHVSLYWYRQALGQGPEFLTYFNYEAQQDKSGLPNDRFSAERPEGSISTLTIQRTEQRDSAMYRCASSRTGVSYGYTFGSGTRLTVV.

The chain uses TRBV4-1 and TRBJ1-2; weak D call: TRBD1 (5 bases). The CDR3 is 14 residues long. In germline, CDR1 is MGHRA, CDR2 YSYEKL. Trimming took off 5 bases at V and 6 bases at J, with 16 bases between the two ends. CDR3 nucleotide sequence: TGCGCCAGCAGCAGCCTACAGGATGATGATGGCTACACCTTC. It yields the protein CASSSLQDDDGYTF.

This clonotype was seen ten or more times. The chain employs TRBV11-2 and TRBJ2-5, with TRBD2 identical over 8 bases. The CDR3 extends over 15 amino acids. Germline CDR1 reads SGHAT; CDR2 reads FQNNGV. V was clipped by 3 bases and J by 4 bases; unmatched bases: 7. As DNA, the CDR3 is TGTGCCAGCAGCTTGGCCGGGGGGGTTCGAGAGACCCAGTACTTC. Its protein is CASSLAGGVRETQYF.

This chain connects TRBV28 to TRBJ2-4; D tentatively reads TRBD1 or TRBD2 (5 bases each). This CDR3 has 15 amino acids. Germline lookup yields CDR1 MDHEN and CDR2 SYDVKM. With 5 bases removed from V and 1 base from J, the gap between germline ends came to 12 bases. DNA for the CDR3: TGTGCCAGCAGTCGGGACCCTTGGGCCAAAAACATTCAGTACTTC. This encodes CASSRDPWAKNIQYF.